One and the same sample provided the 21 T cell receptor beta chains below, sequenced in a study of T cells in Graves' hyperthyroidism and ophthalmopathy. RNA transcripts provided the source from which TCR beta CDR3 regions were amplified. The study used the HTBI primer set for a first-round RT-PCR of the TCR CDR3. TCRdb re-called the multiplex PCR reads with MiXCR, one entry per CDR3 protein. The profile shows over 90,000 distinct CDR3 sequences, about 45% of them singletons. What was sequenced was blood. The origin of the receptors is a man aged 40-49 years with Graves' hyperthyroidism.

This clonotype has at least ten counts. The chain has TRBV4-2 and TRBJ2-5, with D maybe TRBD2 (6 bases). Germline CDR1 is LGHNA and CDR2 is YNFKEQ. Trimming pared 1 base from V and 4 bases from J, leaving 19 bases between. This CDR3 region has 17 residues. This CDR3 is CASSQASGGLGLETQYF. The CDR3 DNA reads TGTGCCAGCAGCCAAGCCAGTGGGGGACTGGGACTAGAGACCCAGTACTTC.

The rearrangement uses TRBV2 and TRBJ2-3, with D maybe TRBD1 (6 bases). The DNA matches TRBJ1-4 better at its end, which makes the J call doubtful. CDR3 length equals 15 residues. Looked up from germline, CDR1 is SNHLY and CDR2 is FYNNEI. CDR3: CASSTTGRGGEKLFF. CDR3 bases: TGTGCCAGCAGCACGACAGGCCGGGGAGGCGAAAAACTGTTTTTT.

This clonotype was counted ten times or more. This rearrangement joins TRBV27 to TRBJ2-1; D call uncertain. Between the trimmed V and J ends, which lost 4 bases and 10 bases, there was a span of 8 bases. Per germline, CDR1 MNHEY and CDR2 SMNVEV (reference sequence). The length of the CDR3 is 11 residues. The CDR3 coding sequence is TGTGCCAGCAGTTCGGACCGAGAGCAGTTCTTC. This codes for CASSSDREQFF.

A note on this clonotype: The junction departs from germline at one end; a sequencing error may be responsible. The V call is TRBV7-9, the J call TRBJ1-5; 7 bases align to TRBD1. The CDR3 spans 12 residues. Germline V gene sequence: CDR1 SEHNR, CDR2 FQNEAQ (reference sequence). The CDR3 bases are TGTGCGAGCAGGGCAACAGGGGAGCCCCAGCATTTT. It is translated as CASRATGEPQHF. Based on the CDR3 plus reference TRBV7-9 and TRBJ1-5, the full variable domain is DTGVSQNPRHKITKRGQNVTFRCDPISEHNRLYWYRQTLGQGPEFLTYFQNEAQLEKSRLLSDRFSAERPKGSFSTLEIQRTEQGDSAMYLCASRATGEPQHFGDGTRLSIL.

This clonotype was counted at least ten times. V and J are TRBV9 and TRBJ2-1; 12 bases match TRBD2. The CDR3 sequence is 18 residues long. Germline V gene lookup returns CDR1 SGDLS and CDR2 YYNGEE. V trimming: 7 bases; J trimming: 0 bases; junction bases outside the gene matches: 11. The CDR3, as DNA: TGTGCCAGCGGAGGGACTAGCGGGCCGGTAGCCTCCTACAATGAGCAGTTCTTC. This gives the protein CASGGTSGPVASYNEQFF.

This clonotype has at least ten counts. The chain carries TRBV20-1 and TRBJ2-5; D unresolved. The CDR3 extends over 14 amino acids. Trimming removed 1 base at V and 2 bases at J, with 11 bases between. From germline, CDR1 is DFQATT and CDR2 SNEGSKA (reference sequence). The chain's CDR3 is CSARGLGWQETQYF. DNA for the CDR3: TGCAGTGCTAGAGGACTGGGTTGGCAAGAGACCCAGTACTTC.

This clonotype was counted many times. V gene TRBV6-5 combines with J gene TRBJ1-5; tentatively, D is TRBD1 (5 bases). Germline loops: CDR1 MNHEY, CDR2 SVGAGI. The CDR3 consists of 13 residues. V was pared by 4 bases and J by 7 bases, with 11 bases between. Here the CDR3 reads CASSSGRLQPQHF. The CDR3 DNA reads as TGTGCCAGCAGTTCGGGACGGCTCCAGCCCCAGCATTTT.

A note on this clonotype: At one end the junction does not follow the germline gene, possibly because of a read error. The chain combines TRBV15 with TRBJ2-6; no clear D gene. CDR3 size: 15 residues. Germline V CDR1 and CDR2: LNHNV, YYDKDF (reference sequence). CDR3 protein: CAASSLGSGANVLTF. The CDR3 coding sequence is TGTGCCGCCAGCAGCCTGGGGTCTGGGGCCAACGTCCTGACTTTC.

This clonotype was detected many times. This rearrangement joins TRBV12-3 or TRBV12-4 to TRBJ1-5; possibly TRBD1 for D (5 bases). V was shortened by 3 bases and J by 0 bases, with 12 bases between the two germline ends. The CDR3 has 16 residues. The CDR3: CASSLVSGRSNQPQHF. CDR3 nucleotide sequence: TGTGCCAGCAGTTTGGTTTCGGGGCGTAGCAATCAGCCCCAGCATTTT.

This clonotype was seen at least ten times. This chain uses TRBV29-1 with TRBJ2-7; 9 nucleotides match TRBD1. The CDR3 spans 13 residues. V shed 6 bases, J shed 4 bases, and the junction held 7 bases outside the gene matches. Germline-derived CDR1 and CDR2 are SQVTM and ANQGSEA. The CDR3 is CSVPGQGMYEQYF. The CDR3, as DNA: TGCAGCGTCCCGGGACAGGGAATGTACGAGCAGTACTTC.

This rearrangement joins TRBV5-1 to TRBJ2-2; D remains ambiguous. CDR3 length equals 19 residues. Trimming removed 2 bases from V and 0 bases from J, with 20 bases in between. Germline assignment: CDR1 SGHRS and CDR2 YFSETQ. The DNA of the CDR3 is TGCGCCAGCAGCTTTACTGTACAAGAGCTAAGTTCGAACACCGGGGAGCTGTTTTTT. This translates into CASSFTVQELSSNTGELFF.

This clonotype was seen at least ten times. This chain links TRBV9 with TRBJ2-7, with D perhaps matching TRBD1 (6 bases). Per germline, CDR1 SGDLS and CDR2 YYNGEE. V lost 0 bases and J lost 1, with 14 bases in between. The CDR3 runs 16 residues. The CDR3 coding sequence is TGTGCCAGCAGCGTAGGTGACAGGTTTTTGTCCTACGAGCAGTACTTC. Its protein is CASSVGDRFLSYEQYF.

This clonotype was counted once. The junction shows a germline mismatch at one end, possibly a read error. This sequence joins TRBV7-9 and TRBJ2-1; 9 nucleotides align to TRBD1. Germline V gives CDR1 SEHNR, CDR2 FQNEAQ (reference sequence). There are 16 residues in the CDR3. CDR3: CACSQDHRGHYNEQFF. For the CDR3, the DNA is TGTGCCTGCAGCCAAGATCACAGGGGGCACTACAATGAGCAGTTCTTC.

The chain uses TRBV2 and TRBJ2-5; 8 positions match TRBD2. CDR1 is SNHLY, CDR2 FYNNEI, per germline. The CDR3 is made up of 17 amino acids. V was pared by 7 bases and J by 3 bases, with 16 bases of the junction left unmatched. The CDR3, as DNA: TGTGCCAGCAATCTGAACAGGGACGGACTAGCAGAAGAGACCCAGTACTTC. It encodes CASNLNRDGLAEETQYF. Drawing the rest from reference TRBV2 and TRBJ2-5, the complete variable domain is EPEVTQTPSHQVTQMGQEVILRCVPISNHLYFYWYRQILGQKVEFLVSFYNNEISEKSEIFDDQFSVERPDGSNFTLKIRSTKLEDSAMYFCASNLNRDGLAEETQYFGPGTRLLVL.

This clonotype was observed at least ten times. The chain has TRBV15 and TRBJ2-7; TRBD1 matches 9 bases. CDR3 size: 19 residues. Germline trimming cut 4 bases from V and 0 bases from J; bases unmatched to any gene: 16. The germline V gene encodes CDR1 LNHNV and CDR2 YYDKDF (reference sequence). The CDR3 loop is CATSTDRGPFRGSSYEQYF. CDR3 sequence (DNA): TGTGCCACCAGCACGGACAGGGGACCCTTTCGTGGGAGCTCCTACGAGCAGTACTTC.

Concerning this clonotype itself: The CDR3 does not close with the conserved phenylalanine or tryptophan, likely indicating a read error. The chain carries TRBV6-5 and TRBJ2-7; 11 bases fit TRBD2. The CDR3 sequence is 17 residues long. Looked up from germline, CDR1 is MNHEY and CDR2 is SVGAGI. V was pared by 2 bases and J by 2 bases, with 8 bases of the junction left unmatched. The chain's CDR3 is CASSYQTSGISAYEQYL. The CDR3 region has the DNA TGTGCCAGCAGTTACCAGACTAGCGGGATAAGCGCCTACGAGCAGTACCTC.

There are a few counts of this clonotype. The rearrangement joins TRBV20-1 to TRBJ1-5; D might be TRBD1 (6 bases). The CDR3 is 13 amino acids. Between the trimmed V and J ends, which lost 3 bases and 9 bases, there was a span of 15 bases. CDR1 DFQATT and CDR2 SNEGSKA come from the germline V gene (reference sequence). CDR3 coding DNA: TGCAGTGCTAGGGGGGGGCAGCCCGCGCCCCAGCATTTT. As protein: CSARGGQPAPQHF.

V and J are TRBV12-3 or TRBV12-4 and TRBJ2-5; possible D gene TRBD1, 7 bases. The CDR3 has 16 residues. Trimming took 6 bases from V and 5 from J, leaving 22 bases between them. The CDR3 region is CASSLGGQGGNETQYF. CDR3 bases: TGTGCCAGCAGCCTTGGCGGGCAGGGGGGCAATGAGACCCAGTACTTC.

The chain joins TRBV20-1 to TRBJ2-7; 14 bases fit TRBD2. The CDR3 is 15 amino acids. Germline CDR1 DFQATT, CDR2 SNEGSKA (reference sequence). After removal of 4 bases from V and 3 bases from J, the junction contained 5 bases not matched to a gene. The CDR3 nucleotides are TGCAGTGCTACCCCCGGGACTAGCGGGAGCTACGAGCAGTACTTC. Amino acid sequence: CSATPGTSGSYEQYF.

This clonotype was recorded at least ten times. The CDR3 DNA reads as TGTGCCAGCAGCTTAGAGAGGGACAGGATTTCCTACAATGAGCAGTTCTTC. It encodes CASSLERDRISYNEQFF. V is TRBV7-9 and J is TRBJ2-1; 8 nucleotides match TRBD1. The CDR3 extends over 17 amino acids. The germline CDR1 and CDR2 sequences are SEHNR and FQNEAQ (reference sequence). V lost 1 base and J lost 1; bases outside the gene matches: 6.

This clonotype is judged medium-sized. CDR3 sequence (DNA): TGTGCCACCAGTCCGGCGGACTATGGCTACACCTTC. Protein product: CATSPADYGYTF. The rearrangement links TRBV24-1 to TRBJ1-2; unclear D gene. Germline CDR1 and CDR2: KGHDR and SFDVKD. This CDR3 has 12 amino acids. V was shortened by 6 bases and J by 3 bases, with 7 bases between the two germline ends.